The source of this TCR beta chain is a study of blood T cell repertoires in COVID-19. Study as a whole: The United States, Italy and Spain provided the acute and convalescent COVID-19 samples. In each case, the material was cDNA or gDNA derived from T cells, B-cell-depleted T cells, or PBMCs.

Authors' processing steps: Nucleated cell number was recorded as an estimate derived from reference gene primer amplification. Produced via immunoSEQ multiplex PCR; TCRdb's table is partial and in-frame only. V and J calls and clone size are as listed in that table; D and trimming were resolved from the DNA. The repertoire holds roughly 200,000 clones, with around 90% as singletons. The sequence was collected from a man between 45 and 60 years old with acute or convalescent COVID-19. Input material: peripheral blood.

The CDR3, as DNA: TGTGCCAGTAGTACTCTAACCCACAGGGCTCCTCAGCCCCAGCATTTT. Translated, it gives CASSTLTHRAPQPQHF. The chain couples TRBV19 to TRBJ1-5; D might be TRBD1 (6 bases). The CDR3 extends over 16 amino acids. V dropped 4 bases and J dropped 6 bases, with 19 bases sitting between them. Germline loops: CDR1 LNHDA, CDR2 SQIVND (reference sequence).